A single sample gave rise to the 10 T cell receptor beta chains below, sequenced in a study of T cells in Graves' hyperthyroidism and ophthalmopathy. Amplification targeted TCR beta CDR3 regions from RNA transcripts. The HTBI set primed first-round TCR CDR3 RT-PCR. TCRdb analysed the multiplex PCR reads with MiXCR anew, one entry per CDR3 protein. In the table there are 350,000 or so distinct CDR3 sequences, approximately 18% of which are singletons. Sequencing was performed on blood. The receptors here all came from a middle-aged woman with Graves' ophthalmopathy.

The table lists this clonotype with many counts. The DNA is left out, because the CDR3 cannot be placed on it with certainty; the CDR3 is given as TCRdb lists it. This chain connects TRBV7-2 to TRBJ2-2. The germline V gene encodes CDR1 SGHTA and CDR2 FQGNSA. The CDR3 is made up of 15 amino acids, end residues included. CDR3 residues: CASSLRTRRAGELFF.

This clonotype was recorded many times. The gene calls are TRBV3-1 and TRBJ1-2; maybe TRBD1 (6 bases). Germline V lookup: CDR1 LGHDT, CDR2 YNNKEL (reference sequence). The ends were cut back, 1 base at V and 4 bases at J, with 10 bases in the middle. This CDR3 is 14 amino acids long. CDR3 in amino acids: CASSQGTVAYGYTF. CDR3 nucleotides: TGTGCCAGCAGCCAAGGGACAGTGGCCTATGGCTACACCTTC.

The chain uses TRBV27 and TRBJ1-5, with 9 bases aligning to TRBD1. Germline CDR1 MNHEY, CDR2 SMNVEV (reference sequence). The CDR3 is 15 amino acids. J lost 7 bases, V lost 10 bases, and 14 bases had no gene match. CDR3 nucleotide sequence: TGTGCCACCAACCTCCGGACAGGGGAACGGCAGCCCCAGCATTTT. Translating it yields CATNLRTGERQPQHF.

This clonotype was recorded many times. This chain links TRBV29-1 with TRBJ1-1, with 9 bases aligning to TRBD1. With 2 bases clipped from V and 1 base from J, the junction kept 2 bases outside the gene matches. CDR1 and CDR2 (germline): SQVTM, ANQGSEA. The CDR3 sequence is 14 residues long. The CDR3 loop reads CSVEKDRGNTEAFF. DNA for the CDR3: TGCAGCGTTGAAAAGGACAGGGGGAACACTGAAGCTTTCTTT.

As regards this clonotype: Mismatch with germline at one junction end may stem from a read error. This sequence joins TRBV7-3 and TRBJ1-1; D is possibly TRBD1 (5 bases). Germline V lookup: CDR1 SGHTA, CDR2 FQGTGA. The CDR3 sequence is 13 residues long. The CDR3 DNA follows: TGTGCTAGCAGCCCTCAGGGTATGACTGAAGCTTTCTTT. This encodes CASSPQGMTEAFF.

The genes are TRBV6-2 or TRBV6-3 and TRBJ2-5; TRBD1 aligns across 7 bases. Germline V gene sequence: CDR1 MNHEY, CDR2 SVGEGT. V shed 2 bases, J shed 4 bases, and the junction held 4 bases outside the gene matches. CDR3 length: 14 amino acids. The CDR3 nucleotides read TGTGCCAGCAGTTACGCGACAGGGCGAGAGACCCAGTACTTC. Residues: CASSYATGRETQYF.

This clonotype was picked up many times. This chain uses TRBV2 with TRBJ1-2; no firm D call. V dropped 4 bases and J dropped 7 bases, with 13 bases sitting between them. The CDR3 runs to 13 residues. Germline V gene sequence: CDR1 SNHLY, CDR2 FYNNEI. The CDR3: CASSAAPMIGYTF. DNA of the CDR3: TGTGCCAGCAGTGCGGCACCAATGATTGGCTACACCTTC.

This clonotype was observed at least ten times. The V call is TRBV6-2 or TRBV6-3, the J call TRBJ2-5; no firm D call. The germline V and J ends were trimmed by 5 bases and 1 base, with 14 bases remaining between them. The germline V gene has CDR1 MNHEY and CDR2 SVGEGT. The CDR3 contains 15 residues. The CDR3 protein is CASSNTRGFQETQYF. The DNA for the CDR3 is TGTGCCAGCAGTAACACGCGTGGGTTCCAAGAGACCCAGTACTTC.

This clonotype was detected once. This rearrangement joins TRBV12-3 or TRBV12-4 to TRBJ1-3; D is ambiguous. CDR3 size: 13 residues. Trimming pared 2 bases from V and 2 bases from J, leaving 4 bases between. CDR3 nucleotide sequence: TGTGCCAGCAGTTTACAAGCTGGAAACACCATATATTTT. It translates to CASSLQAGNTIYF.

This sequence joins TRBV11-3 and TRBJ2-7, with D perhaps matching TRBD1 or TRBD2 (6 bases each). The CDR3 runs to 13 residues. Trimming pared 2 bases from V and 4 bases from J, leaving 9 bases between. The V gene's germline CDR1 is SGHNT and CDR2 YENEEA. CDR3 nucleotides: TGTGCCAGCAGCTTAAGGGGGGAGTACGAGCAGTACTTC. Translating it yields CASSLRGEYEQYF.